Listed below are T cell receptor beta chains from one sample, sequenced in a study of T-cell reconstitution after alpha-beta-depleted transplantation in children. TCRdb reanalysed the PCR reads using MiXCR and keeps one entry per CDR3 protein. The data show around 300,000 distinct CDR3 sequences, 23% seen once. Here the sequenced sample was PBMCs, mostly from graft donor cells, taken 180 days after TCRalphabeta/CD19-depleted stem cell transplant. The receptors were gathered from a male patient younger than 18 who had a stem cell transplant for acute lymphoblastic leukemia, so the T cells may come from the graft donor. CDR3s include the opening cysteine and the closing phenylalanine or tryptophan. A D gene is named only where the DNA matches it firmly. Clone sizes are given selectively: once, few, many, or a class where the clone is expanded.

CDR3nt | CDR3aa | v_gene | d_gene | abundance | j_gene
TGTGCCAGCAGTTCCCGGGGAGGGGCAGGAAACTATGGCTACACCTTC | CASSSRGGAGNYGYTF | TRBV12-3/TRBV12-4 | - | few | TRBJ1-2
TGTGCCAGCAGCGTACCTGACAATGAGCAGTTCTTC | CASSVPDNEQFF | TRBV9 | - | - | TRBJ2-1
TGTGCGGACCCACAGAGCTCCTACGAGCAGTACTTC | CADPQSSYEQYF | TRBV3-1 | - | few | TRBJ2-7
TGCGCCAGCAGCTTGGAACTGCCGGGACTAGCGGGACTGGGGGATACGCAGTATTTT | CASSLELPGLAGLGDTQYF | TRBV5-1 | TRBD2 | - | TRBJ2-3
TGTGCCAGCAGACCGGGACTAGGATACAATGAGCAGTTCTTC | CASRPGLGYNEQFF | TRBV6-1 | TRBD2 | few | TRBJ2-1
TGTGCCAGCAGCGTAGACCTCCTTCGTAGTGGGGAGCAGTTCTTC | CASSVDLLRSGEQFF | TRBV9 | - | few | TRBJ2-1
TGTGCCAGCAGCCAAGGACGACTAGGTCACGAGCAGTACTTC | CASSQGRLGHEQYF | TRBV4-2 | - | - | TRBJ2-7
TGTGCCAGCAGCCAAGCCCTGGGGAGCGGGAGCTCCTACGAGCAGTACTTC | CASSQALGSGSSYEQYF | TRBV4-2 | TRBD2 | many | TRBJ2-7
TGTGCCAGCAGTTACCCTCTGGGACGGCTTCTAGAGAACACCATATATTTT | CASSYPLGRLLENTIYF | TRBV6-2/TRBV6-3 | - | few | TRBJ1-3
TGTGCCAGCAGACCCGGGACTAGCGGGTATGAGCAGTTCTTC | CASRPGTSGYEQFF | TRBV12-3/TRBV12-4 | TRBD2 | few | TRBJ2-1
TGTGCCAGCAGTGTGTCTAGGGGGCTCGAGCAGTACTTC | CASSVSRGLEQYF | TRBV6-1 | TRBD1 | few | TRBJ2-7
TGCAGTGCTGGGAGACTGCCCCAAGAGACCCAGTACTTC | CSAGRLPQETQYF | TRBV20-1 | - | few | TRBJ2-5
TGTGCCACCAGTGATAAGGGGACACCACACAATGAGCAGTTCTTC | CATSDKGTPHNEQFF | TRBV24-1 | - | few | TRBJ2-1
TGCAGCGTTGACACAGGGCTGAACACTGAAGCTTTCTTT | CSVDTGLNTEAFF | TRBV29-1 | - | few | TRBJ1-1
TGTGCCACCAGCGCTAGCGGGGGCACAGATACGCAGTATTTT | CATSASGGTDTQYF | TRBV15 | TRBD2 | few | TRBJ2-3
TGTGCCAGCAGCTTAGCGGGACTAGCGGGACTCTTAGCCAAAAACATTCAGTACTTC | CASSLAGLAGLLAKNIQYF | TRBV7-2 | TRBD2 | - | TRBJ2-4
TGTGCCAGCAGTCCTTGGGTCGGCACAGATACGCAGTATTTT | CASSPWVGTDTQYF | TRBV6-1 | - | - | TRBJ2-3
TGTGCCAGCAGTGAAGCGACAGGCATAGGGGCCGGGGAGCTGTTTTTT | CASSEATGIGAGELFF | TRBV6-1 | - | few | TRBJ2-2
TGCGCCAGCAGCCAAGGAGCAGCCCCCTCTTACGAGCAGTACTTC | CASSQGAAPSYEQYF | TRBV4-1 | - | few | TRBJ2-7
TGTGCCAGCAGTTTACCGGGACGGCCCAACGTCCTGACTTTC | CASSLPGRPNVLTF | TRBV12-3/TRBV12-4 | - | - | TRBJ2-6
TGTGCCAGCGGCTCGGGGGTCGAAGCTTTCTTT | CASGSGVEAFF | TRBV7-2 | - | - | TRBJ1-1
TGTGCCAGCAGCGCAGCCAATGAGCAGTTCTTC | CASSAANEQFF | TRBV9 | - | few | TRBJ2-1
TGCAGTGCTCCTACAGGGGGCCGGGCCGGGGAGCTGTTTTTT | CSAPTGGRAGELFF | TRBV20-1 | TRBD1 | few | TRBJ2-2
TGTGCCAGCAGCTTAAGACAGGGGGACTACACCTTC | CASSLRQGDYTF | TRBV5-6 | TRBD1 | - | TRBJ1-2
TGCGCCAGCAGCTTCGATGGGAACAATGAGCAGTTCTTC | CASSFDGNNEQFF | TRBV5-1 | - | - | TRBJ2-1
TGTGCCAGCAGCTTTTCCGGGACTAGCTCCTACAATGAGCAGTTCTTC | CASSFSGTSSYNEQFF | TRBV7-2 | TRBD2 | many | TRBJ2-1
TGCAGTGCTCCAGATCACGGGGGAGATCAGCCCCAGCATTTT | CSAPDHGGDQPQHF | TRBV20-1 | - | - | TRBJ1-5
TGTGCCAGCAGCTTAGCCTTGGCCTTGGGAGAAGGAAACACCATATATTTT | CASSLALALGEGNTIYF | TRBV7-9 | - | few | TRBJ1-3
TGCGCCAGCAGCCAAGCTTTAGTCACCGGGGAGCTGTTTTTT | CASSQALVTGELFF | TRBV4-1 | - | few | TRBJ2-2
TGCGCCAGCAGCTTGGCAAGAGGCGGGGGTGAGCAGTTCTTC | CASSLARGGGEQFF | TRBV5-1 | TRBD2 | many | TRBJ2-1
TGTGCCAGCAGTTCCTATTCTACCGGGACAGGGCGCTACGAGCAGTACTTC | CASSSYSTGTGRYEQYF | TRBV6-5 | TRBD1 | medium-sized | TRBJ2-7
TGCAGCGTTGAGAAAGGGAGGCTAGCGGGCACAGATACGCAGTATTTT | CSVEKGRLAGTDTQYF | TRBV29-1 | TRBD2 | - | TRBJ2-3
TGTGCCAGCAGCGCCGGGACTAGTCTACAAGAGACCCAGTACTTC | CASSAGTSLQETQYF | TRBV9 | TRBD2 | few | TRBJ2-5
TGTGCCAGCAGTGAAAGGAGGATGGGGCTGTCGGACACTGAAGCTTTCTTT | CASSERRMGLSDTEAFF | TRBV2 | - | - | TRBJ1-1
TGTGCCAGCAGTTGGGGACTAGCGGGACCCAATGAGCAGTTCTTC | CASSWGLAGPNEQFF | TRBV6-5 | TRBD2 | few | TRBJ2-1
TGCAGTGCTAGACGCGGGGTGCAGGCTCGCGGGCCCGAGGGTAATGAGCAGTTCTTC | CSARRGVQARGPEGNEQFF | TRBV20-1 | - | few | TRBJ2-1
TGCGCCAGCAGCTTGGATGGACTAGCGGGAAGGACAGATACGCAGTATTTT | CASSLDGLAGRTDTQYF | TRBV5-1 | TRBD2 | - | TRBJ2-3
TGTGCCAGCAGCCTTACTAGCGACACAGATACGCAGTATTTT | CASSLTSDTDTQYF | TRBV14 | TRBD2 | few | TRBJ2-3
TGTGCCAGCAGCTCCCGGGAGCGCGATGAGCAGTTCTTC | CASSSRERDEQFF | TRBV5-6 | - | - | TRBJ2-1
TGTGCCAGCAGCTTCCAGACTAGCGGTGTTACAACCCAGTACTTC | CASSFQTSGVTTQYF | TRBV7-3 | TRBD2 | - | TRBJ2-5
TGTGCCAGCAGTTTAGGTCCTACGACAGGCAATGAGCAGTTCTTC | CASSLGPTTGNEQFF | TRBV12-3/TRBV12-4 | - | many | TRBJ2-1
TGCGCCAGCAGTGATGTCGGGGCCGTCCGGGCCAAAAACATTCAGTACTTC | CASSDVGAVRAKNIQYF | TRBV10-2 | - | few | TRBJ2-4
TGCGCCAGCAGCCAAGAAAAGGGACCCCCCTACGAGCAGTACTTC | CASSQEKGPPYEQYF | TRBV4-1 | - | - | TRBJ2-7
TGCAGTGCTAGCCCTACAGGGGGCGCGGAGACCCAGTACTTC | CSASPTGGAETQYF | TRBV20-1 | TRBD1 | - | TRBJ2-5
TGTGCCAGCAGTTTTGGTAGCGGGAGTTCCTACGAGCAGTACTTC | CASSFGSGSSYEQYF | TRBV12-3/TRBV12-4 | TRBD2 | many | TRBJ2-7
TGCAGTGCTAGAGTGGGCTATAGCAATCAGCCCCAGCATTTT | CSARVGYSNQPQHF | TRBV20-1 | - | - | TRBJ1-5
TGTGCCAGCAGCACCTACCGGGACAGAAAGAATGAGCAGTTCTTC | CASSTYRDRKNEQFF | TRBV7-9 | TRBD1 | few | TRBJ2-1
TGTGCCGGATGGGACGCTGCGAACACCGGGGAGCTGTTTTTT | CAGWDAANTGELFF | TRBV7-9 | - | few | TRBJ2-2